The 16 T cell receptor beta chains listed next were all sequenced from one sample in a study of molecular identifiers for immune sequencing clone quantification. Each CDR3 protein is one row after TCRdb ran MiXCR on the PCR reads. This table holds hundreds of thousands of distinct CDR3 sequences, approximately 24% found once. Sequencing input: naive CD8+ T cells from blood, with Jurkat cell RNA spiked in. The subset: FACS-sorted CD8+CD4-CCR7+CD45RA+ naive T cells. These receptors were obtained from a human donor in good health. Some libraries in this study had Jurkat cell RNA spiked in.

As regards this clonotype: The junction does not match germline at one end; this may be a read error. This chain links TRBV7-6 with TRBJ2-7; tentative D call: TRBD1 (6 bases). This CDR3 contains 11 residues. CDR1 SGHVS and CDR2 FNYEAQ come from the germline V gene. CDR3: CASQGHAEQCF. The CDR3 DNA reads TGTGCCAGCCAGGGACACGCCGAGCAGTGCTTC.

On this clonotype itself: One end of the junction does not line up with germline, which may come from a read error. The gene calls are TRBV4-1 and TRBJ1-1; D call uncertain. Germline V gene lookup returns CDR1 MGHRA and CDR2 YSYEKL. CDR3 length: 13 residues. For the CDR3, the DNA is TGCACCAGCAGCCAAGTAGGAAACACTGAAGCTTTCTTT. It translates to CTSSQVGNTEAFF.

Of note for this clonotype: This may be a read error, as it is one base from a much larger clone. This sequence joins TRBV14 and TRBJ2-2; no clear D gene. The CDR3 runs 18 residues. CDR1 is SGHDN, CDR2 FVKESK, per germline. CDR3 sequence reads: CASSQELKGLVNTRELFF. CDR3 in DNA: TGTGCCAGCAGCCAAGAATTAAAGGGTCTAGTGAACACCAGGGAGCTGTTTTTT.

On this clonotype: It may be a read error: a sequence one base away is much more abundant. This chain's CDR3 is CASSQASERAPYEQYF. As DNA, the CDR3 is TGCGCCAGCAGCCAAGCTTCGGAGCGGGCACCCTACGAGCAGTACTTC. This sequence joins TRBV4-3 and TRBJ2-7; possibly TRBD2 for D (6 bases). The CDR3 totals 16 residues. V lost 1 base and J 2 bases, leaving 15 bases between the germline ends. Germline loops: CDR1 LGHNA, CDR2 YSLEER.

This rearrangement joins TRBV9 to TRBJ2-3; TRBD2 might be the D (5 bases). The CDR3 has 16 residues. Between the trimmed V and J ends, which lost 0 bases and 1 base, there was a span of 12 bases. Germline V lookup: CDR1 SGDLS, CDR2 YYNGEE. Here the CDR3 DNA reads TGTGCCAGCAGCGTAGGAACTAGTAGGGGCACAGATACGCAGTATTTT. Translated: CASSVGTSRGTDTQYF.

This clonotype was counted a few times. This chain joins TRBV19 and TRBJ1-6; TRBD1 matches 9 bases. J gave up 7 bases and V 8 bases, and 6 bases lay outside the gene matches. The CDR3 covers 14 residues. Looked up from germline, CDR1 is LNHDA and CDR2 is SQIVND (reference sequence). For the CDR3, the DNA is TGTGCCAGTCGCTGGGGGACAGGGAATTCACCCCTCCACTTT. This sequence encodes CASRWGTGNSPLHF.

In regard to this clonotype: Its ends do not fully match the called genes, so a read error is possible. This chain joins TRBV5-3 and TRBJ1-6, with a tentative D call TRBD1 (5 bases). TRBV5-3 is recorded as an ORF, its role being uncertain. This CDR3 spans 17 amino acids. The CDR3 DNA sequence: TGTGCCAGCAGCGGGGACTTCGTAAGCTCCTATAATTCACCCCTCCCCTTT. Translated, it gives CASSGDFVSSYNSPLPF.

In this sample, this clonotype turned up a few times. Possible read error: a much larger clone is one base away. The chain carries TRBV7-9 and TRBJ1-4; 11 nucleotides line up with TRBD1. This CDR3 spans 14 amino acids. Losses at the gene ends were 8 bases for V and 2 bases for J; bases not matched to a gene: 1. Germline CDR1 and CDR2: SEHNR and FQNEAQ (reference sequence). CDR3 DNA sequence: TGTGCCAGCGGACAGGGGGCTACTAATGAAAAACTGTTTTTT. This codes for CASGQGATNEKLFF.

This clonotype was seen at least ten times. The chain links TRBV14 to TRBJ1-2, with 8 positions matching TRBD1. CDR1 is SGHDN, CDR2 FVKESK, per germline. CDR3 length: 14 residues. Losses at the gene ends were 4 bases for V and 2 bases for J; bases not matched to a gene: 3. The CDR3 nucleotides are TGTGCCAGCAGCCCGTGGGACAGGAACTATGGCTACACCTTC. Its protein is CASSPWDRNYGYTF.

V gene TRBV19 combines with J gene TRBJ2-7, with D unclear. V was shortened by 3 bases and J by 0 bases, with 9 bases between the two germline ends. The germline V gene has CDR1 LNHDA and CDR2 SQIVND (reference sequence). The CDR3 spans 14 residues. CDR3 in DNA: TGTGCCAGTAGTATGAGTTCTAGCTCCTACGAGCAGTACTTC. Translation gives CASSMSSSSYEQYF.

This chain connects TRBV4-3 to TRBJ2-2, with a tentative D call TRBD1 (6 bases). Trimming took 3 bases from V and 1 from J, leaving 12 bases between them. The CDR3 sequence is 16 residues long. CDR1 is LGHNA and CDR2 is YSLEER in the germline V gene. The CDR3 coding sequence is TGCGCCAGCAGCCAGCTACAACAGGGGAACACCGGGGAGCTGTTTTTT. Residues: CASSQLQQGNTGELFF.

About this clonotype: A clone one base away is much larger, so this may be a read error. The chain links TRBV9 to TRBJ2-5; possibly TRBD2 for D (5 bases). Germline assignment: CDR1 SGDLS and CDR2 YYNGEE. The CDR3 is 14 amino acids. The CDR3 reads CASSRANSGETQHF. In DNA form, the CDR3 reads TGTGCCAGCAGTCGGGCCAACTCCGGGGAGACCCAGCACTTC.

This clonotype occurred a few times. The rearrangement uses TRBV10-3 and TRBJ2-7; 8 bases line up with TRBD2. Germline V gene lookup returns CDR1 ENHRY and CDR2 SYGVKD. Trimming took 9 bases from V and 1 from J; bases not matched to a gene: 5. The CDR3 runs 13 residues. The chain's CDR3 is CAIRPGGSYEQYF. DNA for the CDR3: TGTGCCATTCGACCGGGGGGGTCCTACGAGCAGTACTTC.

This chain joins TRBV7-6 and TRBJ2-7; TRBD1 might be the D (6 bases). V lost 1 base and J 3 bases, leaving 13 bases between the germline ends. In germline, CDR1 is SGHVS, CDR2 FNYEAQ. This CDR3 spans 15 amino acids. CDR3 DNA: TGTGCCAGCAGCTTAGGGCCAGGGGCCTACTACGAGCAGTACTTC. Translating it yields CASSLGPGAYYEQYF.

The count of this clonotype is one. This chain links TRBV7-9 with TRBJ2-2; tentatively, D is TRBD2 (6 bases). V dropped 2 bases and J dropped 0 bases, with 16 bases sitting between them. Germline CDR1 reads SEHNR; CDR2 reads FQNEAQ (reference sequence). The CDR3 has 18 residues. The CDR3 sequence is CASSLLGAGTPNTGELFF. Here the CDR3 DNA reads TGTGCCAGCAGCTTATTGGGTGCGGGAACTCCGAACACCGGGGAGCTGTTTTTT.

This clonotype showed up just a few times. The rearrangement uses TRBV20-1 and TRBJ2-7, with TRBD2 matching over 10 bases. V was clipped by 1 base and J by 5 bases; unmatched bases: 11. The CDR3 is made up of 16 amino acids. Germline CDR1 and CDR2: DFQATT and SNEGSKA (reference sequence). CDR3 region: CSARGPQREGPDEQYF. The CDR3 region has the DNA TGCAGTGCTAGAGGACCCCAGCGGGAGGGCCCGGACGAGCAGTACTTC.